One sample yielded the 18 T cell receptor beta chains listed below, sequenced in a study of blood T cell repertoires in COVID-19. Clones were read by immunoSEQ multiplex PCR, and TCRdb kept only the in-frame ones, dropping some. The sample has 130,000 or so clones; 65% to 85% are singletons. Sequenced: peripheral blood. These receptors were taken from a man younger than 40 with COVID-19, enrolled during active disease.

The rearrangement links TRBV28 to TRBJ2-7; 7 nucleotides agree with TRBD2. This CDR3 is 14 amino acids long. V lost 6 bases to trimming and J lost 6 bases; unmatched junction nucleotides: 11. Germline V gene lookup returns CDR1 MDHEN and CDR2 SYDVKM. The CDR3 DNA sequence: TGTGCCAGCAGGCCGGGACTACCTAGGGGCGAGCAGTACTTC. It codes for CASRPGLPRGEQYF.

The chain carries TRBV29-1 and TRBJ1-5; D not resolved. The V gene's germline CDR1 is SQVTM and CDR2 ANQGSEA. The CDR3 runs to 13 residues. Deletions cut 6 bases from V and 1 base from J, with 10 bases between. The CDR3 region is CSVGSGSNQPQHF. DNA for the CDR3: TGCAGCGTGGGGAGCGGGAGCAATCAGCCCCAGCATTTT.

The rearrangement joins TRBV6-6 to TRBJ2-4; no reliable D call. Germline loops: CDR1 MNHNY, CDR2 SVGAGI (reference sequence). The CDR3 sequence is 12 residues long. V gave up 10 bases and J gave up 0 bases, with 7 bases separating them. The CDR3 loop reads CATAAAKNIQYF. The DNA for the CDR3 is TGTGCCACCGCGGCAGCCAAAAACATTCAGTACTTC.

This chain connects TRBV5-1 to TRBJ2-5; D is perhaps TRBD1 (5 bases). The V gene lost 0 bases and the J gene lost 1 base, with 13 bases spanning the gap. Germline lookup yields CDR1 SGHRS and CDR2 YFSETQ. This CDR3 contains 16 residues. In DNA, the CDR3 is TGCGCCAGCAGCTTGGTTTTCGACAGTCCCCAAGAGACCCAGTACTTC. Translation: CASSLVFDSPQETQYF.

The chain is built from TRBV7-8 and TRBJ2-7; 8 bases align to TRBD1. The trim removed 1 base at V and 5 bases at J, leaving 4 bases unmatched. Germline CDR1 and CDR2: SGHVS and FQNEAQ. The CDR3 is made up of 14 amino acids. CDR3 DNA sequence: TGTGCCAGCAGCTTAGTACAGGGGGGCCACGAGCAGTACTTC. Translating gives CASSLVQGGHEQYF.

The chain combines TRBV11-3 with TRBJ1-2; TRBD1 matches at 10 bases. CDR1 and CDR2 (germline): SGHNT, YENEEA. This CDR3 contains 14 residues. Trimming at V came to 1 base and at J to 7 bases, leaving 3 bases not matched to a gene. The CDR3 DNA sequence: TGTGCCAGCAGCTTAGTAGACAGGGGGCTTGGCTACACCTTC. It specifies CASSLVDRGLGYTF.

The rearrangement joins TRBV7-9 to TRBJ1-1, with unresolved D. This CDR3 spans 14 amino acids. Germline V gene lookup returns CDR1 SEHNR and CDR2 FQNEAQ (reference sequence). V lost 1 base and J 5 bases, leaving 11 bases between the germline ends. CDR3 coding DNA: TGTGCCAGCAGCTTAGACCCTCGGGGAACTGAAGCTTTCTTT. Translating it yields CASSLDPRGTEAFF.

J is TRBJ1-6 and V is TRBV28; no firm D call. This CDR3 is built from 17 residues. From germline, CDR1 is MDHEN and CDR2 SYDVKM. V dropped 7 bases and J dropped 0 bases, with 16 bases sitting between them. The DNA for the CDR3 is TGTGCCAGCACCGCAATGGGCAGTAGCTCCTATAATTCACCCCTCCACTTT. Translated: CASTAMGSSSYNSPLHF.

CDR3 in amino acids: CASSLSFRDRDRLINEKLFF. Here the CDR3 DNA reads TGTGCCAGCAGCCTATCCTTCCGGGACAGGGATAGGTTGATTAATGAAAAACTGTTTTTT. This chain links TRBV28 with TRBJ1-4; 9 nucleotides agree with TRBD1. Trimming at V came to 6 bases and at J to 4 bases, leaving 21 bases not matched to a gene. The CDR3 runs 20 residues. Germline values: CDR1 MDHEN, CDR2 SYDVKM. Full variable domain (rest looked up from reference TRBV28 and TRBJ1-4): DVKVTQSSRYLVKRTGEKVFLECVQDMDHENMFWYRQDPGLGLRLIYFSYDVKMKEKGDIPEGYSVSREKKERFSLILESASTNQTSMYLCASSLSFRDRDRLINEKLFFGSGTQLSVL.

The chain has TRBV15 and TRBJ2-7; 12 bases align to TRBD1. Germline V gene data show CDR1 as LNHNV and CDR2 as YYDKDF (reference sequence). CDR3 length: 13 residues. With V trimmed by 8 bases and J by 6 bases, 5 bases remained unmatched. CDR3 sequence reads: CATAGQGASEQYF. The CDR3 bases are TGTGCCACCGCGGGACAGGGGGCCTCCGAGCAGTACTTC.

The gene calls are TRBV5-6 and TRBJ2-5, with D possibly TRBD1 on 5 matching bases. The CDR3 extends over 14 amino acids. Germline assignment: CDR1 SGHDT and CDR2 YYEEEE. Trimming removed 4 bases from V and 2 bases from J, with 12 bases in between. The CDR3 protein is CASSIRQRQETQYF. CDR3 DNA: TGTGCCAGCAGCATAAGACAGAGGCAAGAGACCCAGTACTTC.

The genes are TRBV5-1 and TRBJ2-7, with D maybe TRBD2 (5 bases). V lost 2 bases, J lost 2 bases, and 8 bases lay in between. The CDR3 consists of 13 residues. The germline V gene encodes CDR1 SGHRS and CDR2 YFSETQ. CDR3 region: CASSFSGTYEQYF. The CDR3 DNA follows: TGCGCCAGCAGCTTTTCCGGGACCTACGAGCAGTACTTC.

The gene calls are TRBV11-2 and TRBJ2-1; D is possibly TRBD2 (5 bases). The V end was cut by 1 base, the J end by 5 bases, with 12 bases between. The CDR3 contains 15 residues. CDR1 is SGHAT, CDR2 FQNNGV, per germline. The CDR3 loop reads CASSLAGSPNNEQFF. CDR3 in DNA: TGTGCCAGCAGCTTAGCGGGAAGCCCCAACAATGAGCAGTTCTTC.

The V call is TRBV9, the J call TRBJ2-3, with D uncertain. The V end was cut by 4 bases, the J end by 1 base, with 7 bases between. The CDR3 has 13 residues. From germline, CDR1 is SGDLS and CDR2 YYNGEE. CDR3 protein: CASSPFGTDTQYF. As DNA, the CDR3 is TGTGCCAGCAGCCCGTTCGGCACAGATACGCAGTATTTT.

The chain links TRBV5-6 to TRBJ1-2; D is ambiguous. This CDR3 is built from 14 residues. Per the germline V gene, CDR1 is SGHDT and CDR2 is YYEEEE. V shed 4 bases and J shed 3 bases, with 13 bases lying between them. The CDR3 DNA reads TGTGCCAGCAGCCCTATCGGGGAGTACTATGGCTACACCTTC. This codes for CASSPIGEYYGYTF.

The chain is built from TRBV3-1 (or the pseudogene TRBV3-2) and TRBJ1-2; D might be TRBD1 (5 bases). The CDR3 consists of 12 residues. Germline lookup yields CDR1 LGHDT and CDR2 YNNKEL (reference sequence). Trimming cost V 1 base and J 6 bases, with 6 bases left between them. CDR3 sequence reads: CASSQGQHGYTF. The DNA for the CDR3 is TGTGCCAGCAGCCAAGGACAGCATGGCTACACCTTC.

The V gene is TRBV4-2, the J gene TRBJ2-3, with D possibly matching TRBD2 (7 bases). The CDR3 has 17 amino acids. The V end lost 0 bases, the J end lost 6 bases, and 19 bases lay between the germline ends. Germline assignment: CDR1 LGHNA and CDR2 YNFKEQ. The CDR3 protein is CASSQDGSGGGGDTQYF. In DNA, the CDR3 is TGTGCCAGCAGCCAAGATGGATCAGGCGGGGGCGGGGATACGCAGTATTTT.

This clone was observed a single time. The rearrangement links TRBV11-2 to TRBJ1-1; TRBD1 matches at 10 bases. Germline loops: CDR1 SGHAT, CDR2 FQNNGV. This CDR3 spans 14 amino acids. The V segment lost 6 bases and the J segment 7 bases; nucleotides outside the gene matches: 8. This CDR3 reads CASRPVGQGGEAFF. Written as DNA, the CDR3 is TGTGCCAGCAGACCAGTAGGACAGGGGGGTGAAGCTTTCTTT.